This T cell receptor (beta chain) is from a study of T cell responses to AZD1222 COVID-19 vaccine. This clone appeared a single time. Its antigen remains unidentified. Whole-study results and caveats: Repertoires were obtained solely post-peak T cell response.

CDR1 is SQVTM and CDR2 is ANQGSEA in the germline V gene. This CDR3 is 14 amino acids long. The V end was cut by 1 base, the J end by 2 bases, with 9 bases between. The assay was immunoSEQ multiplex PCR, and TCRdb's table has in-frame clones only and misses some. This table holds more than 95,000 clones, roughly 90% found once. The V call is TRBV29-1, the J call TRBJ1-5; TRBD1 is a possible D gene (6 bases). The sample in question was peripheral blood, obtained on day 0 of AZD1222 vaccination. The sequence was obtained from an adult in good health. CDR3 loop: CSVEGAGGNQPQHF. CDR3 DNA sequence: TGCAGCGTTGAAGGGGCAGGGGGCAATCAGCCCCAGCATTTT.